This T cell receptor beta chain was recovered during a study of human CD8 memory T cell subsets. Investigators built TCR beta libraries using UMI-labeled 5' RACE. Study processing details: Every TCR beta library contained from approximately 3,000 to 20,000 functional CDR3 beta clonotypes. One entry per CDR3 protein, without DNA, is what TCRdb gives after re-calling the 5' RACE reads. For this entry, the V and J calls and clone size follow TCRdb and not the study's own pipeline. This sample's clone table lists about 7,000 distinct CDR3 sequences. Per germline, CDR1 MGHRA and CDR2 YSYEKL. This CDR3 has 16 amino acids. The authors identified stem-like memory CD8+ T cells (TSTEM) as CCR7+ PD-1- TIGIT-. The PBMC came from buffy coats of healthy donors. The authors enriched total CD8+ T cells by negative magnetic separation.

The chain is built from TRBV4-1 and TRBJ2-3; the D call of TRBD1 rests on TCRdb alone, since no DNA is present to check it. The sequenced material came from CD8+ stem-like memory T cells (TSCM and TCM) sorted from PBMCs. The subset: stem-like memory CD8 T cells (TSTEM), CCR7+ PD-1- TIGIT-. The TCR originated in a human donor in good health. CDR3: CASSQEMGPTTDTQYF.